This TCR beta chain was obtained from a study of response to subunit inactivated influenza vaccine. TCRdb re-analysed the RT-PCR reads in MiXCR, keeping a single row per CDR3 protein. Of some 570,000 distinct CDR3 sequences listed, approximately 10% were seen once; the top ten hold around 10%. Germline V lookup: CDR1 GTSNPN, CDR2 SVGIG (reference sequence). The CDR3 covers 13 residues. The ends were cut back, 4 bases at V and 14 bases at J, with 20 bases in the middle. The sample was also reused in another study, on T cells expressing NK-cell markers. Per that paper: 5'RACE template switching with UMIs generated TCR beta cDNA. Researchers got TCR beta repertoires out of sorted CD3+CD56+NKG2C+, CD3+CD56+NKG2C- and CD3+CD56-NKG2C+ T cells.

The TCR sequence derives from a man aged 45-60 years who received an inactivated influenza vaccine. The chain combines TRBV30 with TRBJ1-4; D is ambiguous. Sequenced material: PBMCs from blood, taken on the day of vaccination. CDR3 in DNA: TGTGCCTGGACCGCTATGGGCTCTTCGGGGCTGTTTTTT. Protein sequence: CAWTAMGSSGLFF.